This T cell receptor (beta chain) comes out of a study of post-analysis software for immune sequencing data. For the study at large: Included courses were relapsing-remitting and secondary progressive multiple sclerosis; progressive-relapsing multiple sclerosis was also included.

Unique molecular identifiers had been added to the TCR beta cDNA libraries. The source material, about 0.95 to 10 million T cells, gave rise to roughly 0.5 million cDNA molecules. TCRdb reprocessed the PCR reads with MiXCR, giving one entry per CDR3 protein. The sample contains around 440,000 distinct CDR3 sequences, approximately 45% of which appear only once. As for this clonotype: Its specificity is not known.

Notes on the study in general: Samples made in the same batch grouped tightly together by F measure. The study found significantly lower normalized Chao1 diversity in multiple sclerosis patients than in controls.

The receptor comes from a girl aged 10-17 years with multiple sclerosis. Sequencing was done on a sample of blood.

CDR3 sequence: CASSLNFRGTEAFF. CDR3 bases: TGTGCCAGCAGCTTAAACTTCCGGGGGACTGAAGCTTTCTTT. This chain joins TRBV7-8 and TRBJ1-1; possibly TRBD1 for D (5 bases). The CDR3 is 14 amino acids. V was pared by 2 bases and J by 5 bases, with 12 bases between. Germline V gene sequence: CDR1 SGHVS, CDR2 FQNEAQ.